The sequence of this T cell receptor beta chain was determined in a study of spatial heterogeneity in lung cancer. MiXCR was run by TCRdb on the 5' RACE reads, yielding one entry per CDR3 protein. Here the sample spans 9,000 to 13,000 distinct CDR3 sequences, 7.9% being singletons. This clonotype was found many times. Its antigen remains unidentified. For a library built for alpha chains, this beta chain is a stray read; little rests on its size. The CDR3 covers 17 residues. V was pared by 4 bases and J by 1 base, with 12 bases of the junction left unmatched. The germline CDR1 and CDR2 sequences are SGHKS and YYEKEE (reference sequence). Regarding the study as a whole: Expanded intratumoral alpha and beta TCR counts tracked tumor mutation counts.

The time point was: sample taken at primary tumor resection. This rearrangement joins TRBV5-5 to TRBJ2-3, with 7 bases aligning to TRBD2. The receptor's source is a female donor with early-stage non-small cell lung cancer. The specimen comprised lung tumor tissue, sampled at surgery. CDR3 bases: TGTGCCAGCAGCGCTACTAGCGTACAGAGTCGCACAGATACGCAGTATTTT. Its translation: CASSATSVQSRTDTQYF.